The sequence of this T cell receptor (beta chain) was determined in a study of T cells expressing NK-cell markers. Study information: Sorted CD3+CD56+NKG2C+, CD3+CD56+NKG2C- and CD3+CD56-NKG2C+ T cells provided the TCR beta repertoires.

This CDR3 comprises 16 residues. Germline values: CDR1 SGHVS, CDR2 FNYEAQ. TCRdb derives one entry per CDR3 protein from the 5' RACE reads, leaving out DNA. The sample totals a few hundred thousand distinct CDR3 sequences. This TCR came from a man aged 18 to 69 in good health. Sequencing used blood T cells: a sorted CD56 or NKG2C T cell subset, CD4+ or CD8+ T cells, or bulk PBMC T cells (not recorded which). J is TRBJ2-1 and V is TRBV7-6; the D gene TCRdb calls, TRBD2, cannot be checked with no DNA. The CDR3 protein is CASSFGGLAGYNEQFF.